This T cell receptor beta chain stems from a study of blood T cells in healthy people across ages (dated by TCRdb to between 2015 and 2016). Background for the entire study: Template switching captured roughly one uniquely barcoded TCR beta cDNA molecule per two T cells in model experiments. The donors were split into four age groups: young (average around 15 years), middle-aged (around 37), aged (approximately 60) and long-lived (about 74). The study measured age-related changes in TCR beta repertoire diversity using deep sequencing normalized with unique cDNA molecular identifiers. Using the same blood draw, the study looked at two additional independent replicas of 1 million unique cDNA reads for two donors, one aged 18 to 30 and the other aged 80 or older. To avoid experimental bias, donors of different ages were spread randomly across the sequencing lanes. Points the paper makes about the study in general: Total diversity estimates from one million sequenced T cells were considered lower bounds and underestimates. Compared with the aged group, the long-lived group had more naive CD4+ T cells, fewer expanded clones and increased TCR diversity, a pattern suggesting age selection. As age increased, observed TCR beta diversity per million T cells dropped in a roughly linear way, and a significant reduction was already evident by age 40. A strong correlation was found between observed TCR beta diversity and the percentage of naive T cells measured by flow cytometry. Bulk unsorted PBMC profiling prevented conclusive comparison of naive and antigen-experienced compartments. The CMV infection status of donors was not known, potentially confounding age-related changes in expanded clonotypes.

The library was made by 5' RACE. The listed sequencing device is Illumina HiSeq 2500. A second PCR of roughly 7 to 11 cycles was performed with a sample-barcoded 5' primer and a J-beta primer mix. A template-switch 5' adaptor carrying 12 random nucleotides introduced a unique molecular identifier onto each TCR beta cDNA molecule. At least 2.5 million CDR3-containing paired-end reads were obtained from each sample. All of the RNA was converted into first-strand cDNA using the Mint cDNA synthesis kit, with a TRBC-specific oligonucleotide serving as the primer. Following uracil-DNA glycosylase treatment, all cDNA underwent a first 18-cycle PCR with the universal primers M1SS and BC2_uni_R. On the authors' methods: For normalization, 1 million high-quality reads, each with a distinct molecular identifier, were randomly selected from each sample. Instead of being binned into consensus sequences, reads with shared molecular identifiers were discarded. MiTCR, set to a Q25 quality threshold and the strictest error-elimination algorithm, was used for CDR3 identification, clonotype clustering and error correction. A nonparametric unseen species model with Euler transformation was used to estimate lower-bound total TCR beta diversity. The raw public data were reprocessed by TCRdb itself: fastp quality trimming at Q25, MiXCR clonotype calling, in-frame beta chains only. Under each unique CDR3 protein, matching rows form one entry showing the most common genes and DNA. These V and J calls originate from TCRdb's pipeline instead of the authors' own analysis. The table for this sample lists approximately 1.5 million distinct CDR3 sequences; approximately 43% of them were counted only once. The top ten constitute around 4% of the sample.

Systemically healthy Caucasian individuals from Russia, some 40 in total and aged roughly 6 to 100 years, were included as donors. Approximately 10 milliliters of peripheral blood were collected from each donor into EDTA-treated Vacutainer tubes. Ficoll-Paque density-gradient centrifugation was used to isolate PBMCs, with at least 6.5 million per sample. Total RNA was extracted from PBMCs with Trizol reagent, with at least 5 micrograms obtained per sample. For every donor, flow cytometry on a PBMC aliquot measured the percentage of naive CD45RAhigh/CD27high T cells. With respect to this clonotype: It lacks a known antigen. It has no much larger one-base neighbor in the sample; base qualities were not kept.

Sequences were obtained from blood. The clonotype originates from a young woman in good health.

CDR3 reads: CASTSDTNGYEQYF. The DNA sequence is as follows: TGTGCCAGCACCTCGGACACGAACGGCTACGAGCAGTACTTC. Recombination joined TRBV25-1 with TRBJ2-7; perhaps TRBD1 is the D gene, with 5 bases matching. There are 14 amino acids in the CDR3, from cysteine to phenylalanine inclusive. Only CDR3 DNA is held: 42 bases, read in frame from base 1. V is reduced by 7 bases and J by 3 bases, leaving a spacing of 16 bases between them. CDR1 and CDR2 are read off the germline V gene as MGHDK and SYGVNS.